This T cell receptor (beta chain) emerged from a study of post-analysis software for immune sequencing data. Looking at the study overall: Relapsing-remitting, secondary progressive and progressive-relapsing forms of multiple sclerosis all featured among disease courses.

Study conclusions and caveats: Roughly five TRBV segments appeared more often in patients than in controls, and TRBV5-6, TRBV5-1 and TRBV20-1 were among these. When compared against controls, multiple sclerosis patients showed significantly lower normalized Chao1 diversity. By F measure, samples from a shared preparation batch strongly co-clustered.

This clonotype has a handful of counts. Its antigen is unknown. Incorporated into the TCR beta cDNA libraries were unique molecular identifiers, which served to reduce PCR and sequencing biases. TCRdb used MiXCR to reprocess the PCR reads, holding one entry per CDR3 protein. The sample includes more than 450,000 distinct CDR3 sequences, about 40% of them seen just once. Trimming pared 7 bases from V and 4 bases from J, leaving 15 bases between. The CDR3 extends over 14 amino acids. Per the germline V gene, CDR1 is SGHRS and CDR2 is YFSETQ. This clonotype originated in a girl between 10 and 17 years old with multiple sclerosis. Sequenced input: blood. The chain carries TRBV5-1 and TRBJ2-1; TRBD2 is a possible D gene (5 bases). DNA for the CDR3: TGCGCCAGCCACGAGGGCCTACCATACAATGAGCAGTTCTTC. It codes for CASHEGLPYNEQFF.